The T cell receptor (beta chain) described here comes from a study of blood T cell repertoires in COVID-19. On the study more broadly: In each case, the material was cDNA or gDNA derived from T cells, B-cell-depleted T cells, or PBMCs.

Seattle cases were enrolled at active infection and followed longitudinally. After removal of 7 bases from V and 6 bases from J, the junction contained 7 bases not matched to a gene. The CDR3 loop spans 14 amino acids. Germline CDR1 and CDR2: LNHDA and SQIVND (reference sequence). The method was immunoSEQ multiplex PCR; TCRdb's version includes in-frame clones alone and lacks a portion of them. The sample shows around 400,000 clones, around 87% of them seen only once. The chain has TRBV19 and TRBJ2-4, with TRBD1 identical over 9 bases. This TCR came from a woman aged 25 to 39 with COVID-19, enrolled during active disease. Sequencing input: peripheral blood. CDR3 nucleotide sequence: TGTGCCAGTACCTACGGGGGACAGGGAAACATTCAGTACTTC. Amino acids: CASTYGGQGNIQYF. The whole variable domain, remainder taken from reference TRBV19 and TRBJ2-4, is DGGITQSPKYLFRKEGQNVTLSCEQNLNHDAMYWYRQDPGQGLRLIYYSQIVNDFQKGDIAEGYSVSREKKESFPLTVTSAQKNPTAFYLCASTYGGQGNIQYFGAGTRLSVL.